The 23 T cell receptor beta chains presented below share a single source sample, sequenced in a study of CD8+ T cells in alopecia areata. RNA was extracted and reverse transcribed into cDNA as the sequencing template. Sequenced by immunoSEQ multiplex PCR; TCRdb stores in-frame clones only, minus some. The sample has 120,000 to 150,000 clones; 80% to 90% are singletons. Specimen: CD8+ T cells sorted from blood, collected at week 0. These receptors were taken from a human donor with alopecia areata.

The chain employs TRBV14 and TRBJ1-6; TRBD1 matches at 10 bases. The CDR3 totals 15 residues. With 6 bases clipped from V and 9 bases from J, the junction kept 8 bases outside the gene matches. From germline, CDR1 is SGHDN and CDR2 FVKESK. The CDR3 region is CASSYDRGPGSPLHF. DNA for the CDR3: TGTGCCAGCAGTTATGACAGGGGGCCGGGTTCACCCCTCCACTTT.

V usage is TRBV5-1 and J usage is TRBJ2-7, with TRBD1 identical over 9 bases. There are 14 residues in the CDR3. Germline CDR1 and CDR2: SGHRS and YFSETQ. After removal of 0 bases from V and 3 bases from J, the junction contained 1 base not matched to a gene. As DNA, the CDR3 is TGCGCCAGCAGCTTGGGACAGGGGGACTACGAGCAGTACTTC. This encodes CASSLGQGDYEQYF.

V and J are TRBV30 and TRBJ1-1; D remains unclear. CDR3 length equals 12 residues. V lost 4 bases and J 3 bases, leaving 9 bases between the germline ends. CDR1 GTSNPN and CDR2 SVGIG come from the germline V gene (reference sequence). CDR3 protein: CAWKVGYTEAFF. In DNA, the CDR3 is TGTGCCTGGAAGGTCGGATACACTGAAGCTTTCTTT.

This sequence joins TRBV30 and TRBJ2-7; 9 nucleotides align to TRBD1. This CDR3 contains 13 residues. Trimming at V came to 0 bases and at J to 6 bases, leaving 3 bases not matched to a gene. The germline V gene encodes CDR1 GTSNPN and CDR2 SVGIG (reference sequence). This chain's CDR3 is CAWSVPTGGEQYF. The CDR3 coding sequence is TGTGCCTGGAGTGTACCGACAGGGGGCGAGCAGTACTTC.

The gene calls are TRBV10-3 and TRBJ2-3, with D possibly TRBD2 on 7 matching bases. V lost 11 bases and J 2 bases, leaving 14 bases between the germline ends. This CDR3 has 13 residues. The germline V gene encodes CDR1 ENHRY and CDR2 SYGVKD. In DNA, the CDR3 is TGTGCCTCCACGGGGGGCTCCACAGATACGCAGTATTTT. This encodes CASTGGSTDTQYF.

The rearrangement joins TRBV29-1 to TRBJ1-1; no clear D. The CDR3 contains 12 residues. V gave up 0 bases and J gave up 8 bases, with 10 bases separating them. Germline V gives CDR1 SQVTM, CDR2 ANQGSEA. The CDR3 DNA is TGCAGCGTTGAAGATTCAACTGCCGAAGCTTTCTTT. Its protein product is CSVEDSTAEAFF.

The J gene is TRBJ1-1, the V gene TRBV19; 9 bases agree with TRBD1. V lost 7 bases to trimming and J lost 4 bases; unmatched junction nucleotides: 4. CDR3 length equals 13 residues. Looked up from germline, CDR1 is LNHDA and CDR2 is SQIVND (reference sequence). DNA of the CDR3: TGTGCCAGTACCAAGACAGGGGGCACTGAAGCTTTCTTT. The encoded protein is CASTKTGGTEAFF.

The chain joins TRBV5-1 to TRBJ2-1; D is unresolved. Deletions cut 0 bases from V and 2 bases from J, with 3 bases between. CDR1 and CDR2 from the germline V gene are SGHRS and YFSETQ. The CDR3 consists of 13 residues. CDR3 amino acids: CASSLDAYNEQFF. CDR3 nucleotides: TGCGCCAGCAGCTTGGACGCCTACAATGAGCAGTTCTTC.

The chain recombines TRBV9 with TRBJ2-7; 12 bases fit TRBD2. The V gene end was trimmed by 3 bases and the J gene end by 7 bases; junction bases not matched to a gene: 5. The CDR3 is 14 amino acids. Looked up from germline, CDR1 is SGDLS and CDR2 is YYNGEE. The CDR3: CASSAGTSGPEQYF. The CDR3 coding sequence is TGTGCCAGCAGCGCCGGGACTAGCGGGCCAGAGCAGTACTTC.

This clone was seen just once. This chain uses TRBV29-1 with TRBJ2-7; a weak D match, TRBD1 (6 bases). Germline loops: CDR1 SQVTM, CDR2 ANQGSEA. V was cut by 7 bases and J by 6 bases, with 25 bases left in between. The CDR3 is 15 amino acids. This chain's CDR3 is CSGAPDRPGKVEQYF. In DNA form, the CDR3 reads TGCAGCGGGGCCCCCGACAGGCCGGGAAAGGTCGAGCAGTACTTC.

This clone occurred once. The rearrangement uses TRBV6-5 and TRBJ2-3; D unresolved. Germline CDR1 MNHEY, CDR2 SVGAGI. The CDR3 contains 13 residues. V shed 2 bases and J shed 3 bases, with 6 bases lying between them. This CDR3 reads CASSYISTDTQYF. In DNA, the CDR3 is TGTGCCAGCAGTTACATAAGTACAGATACGCAGTATTTT.

This clone was detected once. This chain links TRBV29-1 with TRBJ1-2; weak D call: TRBD1 (5 bases). The germline V gene encodes CDR1 SQVTM and CDR2 ANQGSEA. This CDR3 is 14 amino acids long. Between the trimmed V and J ends, which lost 4 bases and 8 bases, there was a span of 20 bases. CDR3 in DNA: TGCAGCGTTGCAGGGTCGGGGTCGGGTCGCGGCTACACCTTC. Protein product: CSVAGSGSGRGYTF.

DNA for the CDR3: TGTGCCAGCAGCTCGACAATCGGGGGACAGACAGATACGCAGTATTTT. Its translation: CASSSTIGGQTDTQYF. J is TRBJ2-3 and V is TRBV7-2; maybe TRBD1 (7 bases). With 4 bases removed from V and 3 bases from J, the gap between germline ends came to 17 bases. Germline CDR1 reads SGHTA; CDR2 reads FQGNSA. This CDR3 has 16 amino acids. The entire variable domain, with the rest obtained from reference TRBV7-2 and TRBJ2-3, is as follows: GAGVSQSPSNKVTEKGKDVELRCDPISGHTALYWYRQSLGQGLEFLIYFQGNSAPDKSGLPSDRFSAERTGGSVSTLTIQRTQQEDSAVYLCASSSTIGGQTDTQYFGPGTRLTVL.

The J gene is TRBJ2-3, the V gene TRBV29-1; TRBD1 matches at 7 bases. The CDR3 has 13 residues. Germline V gene lookup returns CDR1 SQVTM and CDR2 ANQGSEA. V trimming: 7 bases; J trimming: 7 bases; junction bases outside the gene matches: 11. CDR3 bases: TGCAGCGAGCGACAGGGAGAACTAAATACGCAGTATTTT. Translating gives CSERQGELNTQYF.

This sequence joins TRBV12-5 and TRBJ1-2; D perhaps matches TRBD1 (5 bases). V lost 6 bases and J 4 bases, leaving 12 bases between the germline ends. Germline V gene sequence: CDR1 LGHNT, CDR2 FRNRAP. The CDR3 runs to 13 residues. Written as DNA, the CDR3 is TGTGCTAGTGGACCTGACAGATTCTATGGCTACACCTTC. Translation gives CASGPDRFYGYTF.

This sequence joins TRBV27 and TRBJ1-5; 7 bases are shared with TRBD1. Trimming cost V 5 bases and J 5 bases; bases outside gene matches: 3. Germline values: CDR1 MNHEY, CDR2 SMNVEV (reference sequence). This CDR3 is built from 13 residues. CDR3 DNA sequence: TGTGCCAGCAGTCAACAGGGGTATCAGCCCCAGCATTTT. Translating gives CASSQQGYQPQHF.

The V call is TRBV6-1, the J call TRBJ1-6; 8 nucleotides agree with TRBD1. Per the germline V gene, CDR1 is MNHNS and CDR2 is SASEGT. The CDR3 extends over 18 amino acids. V shed 1 base and J 10 bases; nucleotides not matched to a gene: 15. DNA of the CDR3: TGTGCCAGCAGTGAAGAAATGACAGGGGCCCTTTCTATGTCACCCCTCCACTTT. Its protein is CASSEEMTGALSMSPLHF.

The genes are TRBV2 and TRBJ2-1, with 9 bases aligning to TRBD2. This CDR3 has 17 residues. V shed 5 bases and J 5 bases; nucleotides not matched to a gene: 13. From germline, CDR1 is SNHLY and CDR2 FYNNEI. CDR3 coding DNA: TGTGCCAGCAGTCCTCACCCGACTAGCGGTAGGAACAATGAGCAGTTCTTC. Its translation is CASSPHPTSGRNNEQFF. The whole variable domain, remainder taken from reference TRBV2 and TRBJ2-1, is EPEVTQTPSHQVTQMGQEVILRCVPISNHLYFYWYRQILGQKVEFLVSFYNNEISEKSEIFDDQFSVERPDGSNFTLKIRSTKLEDSAMYFCASSPHPTSGRNNEQFFGPGTRLTVL.

The rearrangement links TRBV29-1 to TRBJ1-4; TRBD1 matches at 10 bases. This CDR3 comprises 12 residues. The ends lost 7 bases at V and 6 bases at J; junction bases unmatched: 2. Per the germline V gene, CDR1 is SQVTM and CDR2 is ANQGSEA. The CDR3 loop is CSAGQGYEKLFF. CDR3 DNA: TGCAGCGCGGGACAGGGGTATGAAAAACTGTTTTTT.

The V and J genes are TRBV5-1 and TRBJ2-7; 7 nucleotides line up with TRBD1. From germline, CDR1 is SGHRS and CDR2 YFSETQ. CDR3 size: 14 residues. The trim removed 5 bases at V and 3 bases at J, leaving 8 bases unmatched. The CDR3 region has the DNA TGCGCCAGCAGACAAGGGACAGAAAACTACGAGCAGTACTTC. This gives the protein CASRQGTENYEQYF.

The chain uses TRBV29-1 and TRBJ1-2; D not resolved. The length of the CDR3 is 21 residues. V was trimmed by 3 bases and J by 3 bases, leaving 35 bases between them. Germline CDR1 and CDR2: SQVTM and ANQGSEA. The CDR3 is CSVDTHYPRGSPEILDYGYTF. The CDR3 DNA reads TGCAGCGTTGATACGCATTACCCACGGGGATCCCCCGAAATCTTGGACTATGGCTACACCTTC.

The chain recombines TRBV29-1 with TRBJ2-3; TRBD2 aligns across 7 bases. Germline V gene lookup returns CDR1 SQVTM and CDR2 ANQGSEA. This CDR3 contains 13 residues. Germline trimming cut 5 bases from V and 0 bases from J; bases unmatched to any gene: 2. The CDR3 protein is CSVRAGSTDTQYF. DNA for the CDR3: TGCAGCGTTAGAGCGGGGAGCACAGATACGCAGTATTTT.

The genes are TRBV4-1 and TRBJ2-1; 13 nucleotides agree with TRBD2. This CDR3 has 15 amino acids. Germline lookup yields CDR1 MGHRA and CDR2 YSYEKL. Trimming cost V 3 bases and J 12 bases; bases outside gene matches: 8. The CDR3 DNA follows: TGCGCCAGCAGCCAGACACTAGCGGGAGGGGATTGGCAGTTCTTC. The encoded protein is CASSQTLAGGDWQFF.